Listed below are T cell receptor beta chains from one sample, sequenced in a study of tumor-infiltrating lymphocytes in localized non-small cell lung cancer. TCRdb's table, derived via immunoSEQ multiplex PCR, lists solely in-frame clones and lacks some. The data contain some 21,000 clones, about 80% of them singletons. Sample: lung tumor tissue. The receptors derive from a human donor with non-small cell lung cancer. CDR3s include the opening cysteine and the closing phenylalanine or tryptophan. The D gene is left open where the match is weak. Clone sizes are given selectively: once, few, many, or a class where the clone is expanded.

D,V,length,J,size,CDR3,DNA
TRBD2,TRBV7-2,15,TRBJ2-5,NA,CASSQSGLAGQTQYF,TGTGCCAGCAGCCAATCGGGACTAGCGGGGCAGACCCAGTACTTC
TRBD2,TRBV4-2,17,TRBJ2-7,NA,CASSQDRSGGISYEQYF,TGTGCCAGCAGCCAAGACCGTAGCGGGGGGATCTCCTACGAGCAGTACTTC
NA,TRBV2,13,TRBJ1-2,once,CASKWGLGDGYTF,TGTGCCAGCAAATGGGGGCTGGGAGATGGCTACACCTTC
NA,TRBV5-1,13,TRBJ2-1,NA,CASSLTGDGEQFF,TGCGCCAGCAGCTTGACGGGAGACGGTGAGCAGTTCTTC
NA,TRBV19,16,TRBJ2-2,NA,CASSIKGSLITGELFF,TGTGCCAGTAGTATCAAGGGGAGTCTAATCACCGGGGAGCTGTTTTTT
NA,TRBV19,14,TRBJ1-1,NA,CASGTQGPNTEAFF,TGTGCCAGTGGGACACAGGGCCCGAACACTGAAGCTTTCTTT
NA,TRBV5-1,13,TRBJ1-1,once,CASSWGLNTEAFF,TGCGCCAGCAGCTGGGGGCTGAACACTGAAGCTTTCTTT
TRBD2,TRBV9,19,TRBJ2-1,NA,CASSVGAISSSGNIGEQFF,TGTGCCAGCAGCGTGGGGGCAATTTCGAGTAGCGGGAATATCGGTGAGCAGTTCTTC
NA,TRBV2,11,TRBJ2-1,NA,CASSEHNEQFF,TGTGCCAGCAGTGAACACAATGAGCAGTTCTTC
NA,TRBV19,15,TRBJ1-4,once,CASSISGRVNEKLFF,TGTGCCAGTAGTATCAGCGGGCGAGTTAATGAAAAACTGTTTTTT
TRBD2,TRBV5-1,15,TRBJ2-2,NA,CASSLRRGDDGELFF,TGCGCCAGCAGCTTGCGCCGGGGGGACGACGGGGAGCTGTTTTTT
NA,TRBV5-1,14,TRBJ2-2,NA,CASRGSTGTGELFF,TGCGCCAGCAGGGGGTCCACAGGGACCGGGGAGCTGTTTTTT
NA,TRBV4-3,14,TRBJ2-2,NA,CASRSSRNTGELFF,TGCGCCAGCAGGAGTTCCAGGAACACCGGGGAGCTGTTTTTT